The following is a T cell receptor beta chain sequence with its context. V was cut by 0 bases and J by 2 bases, with 11 bases left in between. The CDR3 extends over 15 amino acids. The germline V gene encodes CDR1 SGHRS and CDR2 YFSETQ. The study ran its PCR with 60 Vbeta and 13 Jbeta primers. Here immunoSEQ multiplex PCR was the method, and the copy in TCRdb shows in-frame clones only, minus some. This sample's table has 55,000 to 80,000 clones. This entry is derived from a study of cytomegalovirus exposure and HLA in healthy donors. This TCR came from a man aged 35-49 years in good health and CMV-seronegative. This chain connects TRBV5-1 to TRBJ2-5; D gene ambiguous. The sample was PBMCs. The CDR3 bases are TGCGCCAGCAGCTTGGGTGGCAATTATCAAGAGACCCAGTACTTC. This translates into CASSLGGNYQETQYF.